These 3 T cell receptor beta chains share one sample of origin, sequenced in a study of blood T cells in healthy people across ages. The use of a sample-barcoded 5' primer and a J-beta primer mix characterized a second PCR of about 7 to 12 cycles. TCRdb re-derived calls from the 5' RACE reads in MiXCR, one entry per CDR3 protein. Here the sample spans just under 550,000 distinct CDR3 sequences, 24% being singletons. These data were also filed under a second study, of T cells of mothers and their children.

Specimen: blood. The receptors originated from a boy aged 10-17 years in good health.

This clonotype was counted between two and nine times. The chain links TRBV6-1 to TRBJ1-5, with a possible D match to TRBD1 (6 bases). The CDR3 runs 14 residues. The germline V and J ends were trimmed by 4 bases and 5 bases, with 12 bases remaining between them. The germline V gene has CDR1 MNHNS and CDR2 SASEGT. The CDR3 loop is CASSVRGGDQPQHF. The CDR3 bases are TGTGCCAGCAGTGTCAGGGGCGGGGATCAGCCCCAGCATTTT.

There are a few counts of this clonotype. The chain uses TRBV28 and TRBJ1-2; 7 nucleotides match TRBD1. The CDR3 is made up of 16 amino acids. J gave up 0 bases and V 3 bases, and 7 bases lay outside the gene matches. The V gene's germline CDR1 is MDHEN and CDR2 SYDVKM. In DNA form, the CDR3 reads TGTGCCAGCAGTTTCGTAGACAGGGACACTAACTATGGCTACACCTTC. It yields the protein CASSFVDRDTNYGYTF.

This clonotype appeared a few times. The chain couples TRBV28 to TRBJ1-5; the D is unclear. The V end lost 3 bases, the J end lost 2 bases, and 11 bases lay between the germline ends. Germline-derived CDR1 and CDR2 are MDHEN and SYDVKM. The CDR3 consists of 15 residues. CDR3 in amino acids: CASSFPGLGNQPQHF. CDR3 DNA: TGTGCCAGCAGTTTTCCGGGTTTAGGCAATCAGCCCCAGCATTTT.